These 27 T cell receptor beta chains came from one sample sequenced in a study of blood T cell repertoires in COVID-19. Here immunoSEQ multiplex PCR was the method, and the copy in TCRdb shows in-frame clones only, minus some. The sample has 240,000 or so clones, more than 85% seen once. Material for sequencing was peripheral blood. Every receptor here comes from a woman aged 70 to 79 with active or convalescent COVID-19.

The CDR3: CASSGSYRAPGQGIETQYF. The CDR3 region has the DNA TGCGCCAGCAGCGGAAGCTACAGAGCACCGGGACAGGGTATTGAGACCCAGTACTTC. V is TRBV5-1 and J is TRBJ2-5; 9 bases match TRBD1. CDR3 length equals 19 residues. Germline CDR1 SGHRS, CDR2 YFSETQ. The V and J ends lost 4 bases and 5 bases, in that order; junction bases with no gene match: 21. Full variable domain (remainder filled in from reference TRBV5-1 and TRBJ2-5): KAGVTQTPRYLIKTRGQQVTLSCSPISGHRSVSWYQQTPGQGLQFLFEYFSETQRNKGNFPGRFSGRQFSNSRSEMNVSTLELGDSALYLCASSGSYRAPGQGIETQYFGPGTRLLVL.

This clone has just a few counts. J is TRBJ2-7 and V is TRBV7-2; D may be TRBD2 (5 bases). CDR3 length equals 13 residues. Germline V gene sequence: CDR1 SGHTA, CDR2 FQGNSA. V lost 4 bases and J 2 bases, leaving 9 bases between the germline ends. The CDR3 is CASSSSGAYEQYF. The CDR3 DNA reads TGTGCCAGCAGCTCGAGCGGCGCCTACGAGCAGTACTTC.

The rearrangement uses TRBV4-3 and TRBJ2-2; tentatively, D is TRBD2 (5 bases). The germline gives CDR1 LGHNA, CDR2 YSLEER. The V and J ends lost 0 bases and 4 bases respectively, with 9 bases between them. The CDR3 length is 15 residues. The CDR3 spells CASSQDGVSTGELFF. As DNA, the CDR3 is TGCGCCAGCAGCCAAGACGGGGTGAGCACCGGGGAGCTGTTTTTT.

This clone was seen more than once but under ten times. The rearrangement links TRBV14 to TRBJ1-2; no definite D call. V was clipped by 1 base and J by 8 bases, with 11 bases between them. Germline V gene lookup returns CDR1 SGHDN and CDR2 FVKESK. This CDR3 contains 13 residues. DNA for the CDR3: TGTGCCAGCAGCCAAGTCACCCGCGCGGGCTACACCTTC. It translates to CASSQVTRAGYTF.

V usage is TRBV3-1 (or the pseudogene TRBV3-2) and J usage is TRBJ2-3; 9 nucleotides line up with TRBD1. V lost 7 bases, J lost 6 bases, and 14 bases stayed unmatched. The CDR3 extends over 16 amino acids. Germline V gene lookup returns CDR1 LGHDT and CDR2 YNNKEL (reference sequence). The CDR3 region has the DNA TGTGCCAGCACCCCAACAGGGGGCTCGGGTCGGGATACGCAGTATTTT. Amino acids: CASTPTGGSGRDTQYF.

V is TRBV9 and J is TRBJ2-2; D is unresolved. CDR1 and CDR2 from the germline V gene are SGDLS and YYNGEE. The CDR3 is 14 residues long. The V gene lost 7 bases and the J gene lost 0 bases, with 10 bases spanning the gap. The CDR3 DNA follows: TGTGCCAGCCTGGCAGGTCCGAACACCGGGGAGCTGTTTTTT. Translation gives CASLAGPNTGELFF.

The gene calls are TRBV11-2 and TRBJ2-7; 8 bases align to TRBD2. With 0 bases clipped from V and 8 bases from J, the junction kept 9 bases outside the gene matches. Germline V gene data show CDR1 as SGHAT and CDR2 as FQNNGV. The length of the CDR3 is 15 residues. CDR3 sequence reads: CASSLDLAGGLKQYF. The CDR3 DNA reads TGTGCCAGCAGCTTAGACCTAGCGGGTGGATTGAAGCAGTACTTC.

The gene calls are TRBV11-3 and TRBJ2-1; 14 nucleotides align to TRBD2. Germline CDR1 is SGHNT and CDR2 is YENEEA. The J segment lost 4 bases and the V segment lost 1 base, leaving 0 bases of the junction unmatched. CDR3 length equals 16 residues. The CDR3: CASSLGLAGGYNEQFF. CDR3 sequence (DNA): TGTGCCAGCAGCTTAGGACTAGCGGGGGGGTACAATGAGCAGTTCTTC.

This sequence joins TRBV5-4 and TRBJ1-1, with 7 bases that match TRBD1. The CDR3 covers 15 residues. Trimming at V came to 2 bases and at J to 2 bases, leaving 6 bases not matched to a gene. Looked up from germline, CDR1 is SGHNT and CDR2 is YYREEE (reference sequence). The chain's CDR3 is CASSFQQGSNTEAFF. CDR3 nucleotides: TGTGCCAGCAGCTTCCAACAGGGGAGTAACACTGAAGCTTTCTTT.

The chain has TRBV3-1 (or the pseudogene TRBV3-2) and TRBJ1-1; 7 bases agree with TRBD1. Trimming at V came to 4 bases and at J to 0 bases, leaving 8 bases not matched to a gene. Looked up from germline, CDR1 is LGHDT and CDR2 is YNNKEL (reference sequence). This CDR3 spans 16 amino acids. CDR3 sequence reads: CASSPSRGQMNTEAFF. The CDR3 nucleotides read TGTGCCAGCAGCCCGAGCCGGGGACAGATGAACACTGAAGCTTTCTTT.

V gene TRBV29-1 combines with J gene TRBJ1-5; 7 nucleotides match TRBD1. This CDR3 is 13 amino acids long. Germline CDR1 and CDR2: SQVTM and ANQGSEA. The J segment lost 4 bases and the V segment lost 6 bases, leaving 6 bases of the junction unmatched. The DNA of the CDR3 is TGCAGCGTCGGACAGGTGGGGAATCAGCCCCAGCATTTT. It encodes CSVGQVGNQPQHF.

This rearrangement joins TRBV10-3 to TRBJ1-2; D unresolved. Germline assignment: CDR1 ENHRY and CDR2 SYGVKD. The CDR3 has 15 amino acids. With 2 bases removed from V and 4 bases from J, the gap between germline ends came to 14 bases. CDR3 region: CAISEPFHQSYGYTF. The CDR3 coding sequence is TGTGCCATCAGTGAGCCCTTTCACCAGTCCTATGGCTACACCTTC.

The V call is TRBV5-6, the J call TRBJ1-4; weak D call: TRBD1 (6 bases). The CDR3 consists of 14 residues. Trimming left V 4 bases short and J 8 bases short, with 15 bases between. Per the germline V gene, CDR1 is SGHDT and CDR2 is YYEEEE. CDR3 DNA sequence: TGTGCCAGCAGCCCGGACAGCCGTAGGGAAAAACTGTTTTTT. Protein: CASSPDSRREKLFF.

The rearrangement links TRBV5-6 to TRBJ2-7; tentative D call: TRBD1 (6 bases). Trimming shortened V by 0 bases and J by 9 bases, and 19 bases separated the two germline ends. CDR3 length equals 15 residues. Germline V gene lookup returns CDR1 SGHDT and CDR2 YYEEEE. The CDR3 loop reads CASSLGAGTSSGQYF. CDR3 in DNA: TGTGCCAGCAGCTTGGGGGCCGGGACAAGTTCAGGGCAGTACTTC.

The genes are TRBV15 and TRBJ1-5, with a tentative D call TRBD1 (6 bases). The CDR3 has 15 amino acids. Deletions cut 9 bases from V and 3 bases from J, with 18 bases between. Germline loops: CDR1 LNHNV, CDR2 YYDKDF (reference sequence). The CDR3 spells CATKAGTLNNQPQHF. The CDR3 DNA is TGTGCCACTAAAGCGGGGACACTGAACAATCAGCCCCAGCATTTT. Looking up the rest from reference TRBV15 and TRBJ1-5 gives the full variable domain: DAMVIQNPRYQVTQFGKPVTLSCSQTLNHNVMYWYQQKSSQAPKLLFHYYDKDFNNEADTPDNFQSRRPNTSFCFLDIRSPGLGDTAMYLCATKAGTLNNQPQHFGDGTRLSIL.

This rearrangement joins TRBV6-1 to TRBJ1-2; the match to TRBD1 covers 9 bases. CDR1 and CDR2 (germline): MNHNS, SASEGT. This CDR3 is built from 17 residues. After removal of 2 bases from V and 8 bases from J, the junction contained 15 bases not matched to a gene. The CDR3 DNA sequence: TGTGCCAGCAGTGAAAAGGGACAGGGAGCGGGCACGGGGGGCTACACCTTC. Its protein is CASSEKGQGAGTGGYTF.

This clone was seen only once. V is TRBV19 and J is TRBJ1-1; D is possibly TRBD1 (5 bases). V lost 6 bases, J lost 5 bases, and 13 bases lay in between. Germline V gene sequence: CDR1 LNHDA, CDR2 SQIVND (reference sequence). CDR3 size: 13 residues. The CDR3 DNA sequence: TGTGCCAGTAGCTTAGCCCGGGGGACTGAAGCTTTCTTT. This encodes CASSLARGTEAFF.

DNA of the CDR3: TGTGCCAGCGAACCGGGACATGGTGAGACCCAGTACTTC. Translation gives CASEPGHGETQYF. V and J are TRBV5-6 and TRBJ2-5; possibly TRBD1 for D (6 bases). There are 13 residues in the CDR3. CDR1 is SGHDT, CDR2 YYEEEE, per germline. Trimming stripped 7 bases from V and 5 bases from J, with 15 bases between. Complete variable domain (other parts from reference TRBV5-6 and TRBJ2-5): DAGVTQSPTHLIKTRGQQVTLRCSPKSGHDTVSWYQQALGQGPQFIFQYYEEEERQRGNFPDRFSGHQFPNYSSELNVNALLLGDSALYLCASEPGHGETQYFGPGTRLLVL.

This clone was recorded a few times. This chain uses TRBV14 with TRBJ1-1; D gene unclear. V gave up 3 bases and J gave up 1 base, with 15 bases separating them. The CDR3 contains 16 residues. In germline, CDR1 is SGHDN, CDR2 FVKESK. CDR3 DNA: TGTGCCAGCAGCCAGGTCTCCGGGAGCAAGAACACTGAAGCTTTCTTT. Encoded protein: CASSQVSGSKNTEAFF.

The chain couples TRBV9 to TRBJ2-5; weak D call: TRBD2 (7 bases). Germline CDR1 reads SGDLS; CDR2 reads YYNGEE. The CDR3 sequence is 16 residues long. V lost 0 bases to trimming and J lost 5 bases, with 17 bases between them. CDR3 in amino acids: CASSVESRGGRETQYF. CDR3 DNA sequence: TGTGCCAGCAGCGTAGAAAGTAGGGGGGGTCGGGAGACCCAGTACTTC.

CDR3 coding DNA: TGTGCCAGCAGCTCTAGTAGGACAGGGGTCTATAATTCACCCCTCCACTTT. Translation: CASSSSRTGVYNSPLHF. This chain uses TRBV7-2 with TRBJ1-6; 9 nucleotides agree with TRBD1. Losses at the gene ends were 4 bases for V and 3 bases for J; bases not matched to a gene: 7. This CDR3 is built from 17 residues. CDR1 and CDR2 from the germline V gene are SGHTA and FQGNSA.

The V and J genes are TRBV11-3 and TRBJ1-3, with D possibly being TRBD1 (6 bases). This CDR3 has 15 residues. Germline CDR1 and CDR2: SGHNT and YENEEA. Between the trimmed V and J ends, which lost 5 bases and 2 bases, there was a span of 13 bases. This CDR3 reads CASSRTGLAGNTIYF. DNA for the CDR3: TGTGCCAGCAGCCGAACAGGGTTAGCTGGAAACACCATATATTTT.

The chain recombines TRBV2 with TRBJ2-3, with TRBD2 matching 10 bases. This CDR3 region has 13 residues. The junction had 3 bases not matched to a gene; V was cut back by 5 bases and J by 7 bases. Germline CDR1 and CDR2: SNHLY and FYNNEI. This chain's CDR3 is CASSPSGGYTQYF. Here the CDR3 DNA reads TGTGCCAGCAGTCCTAGCGGGGGATATACGCAGTATTTT.

Comment on this clone: At one end the junction does not follow the germline gene, possibly because of a read error. The chain links TRBV19 to TRBJ1-1, with a tentative D call TRBD1 (6 bases). This CDR3 spans 15 amino acids. From germline, CDR1 is LNHDA and CDR2 SQIVND (reference sequence). CDR3 DNA sequence: TGTGCCAGTACTATAACAGGGATGTCGAACACTGAAGCTTTCTTT. Amino acid sequence: CASTITGMSNTEAFF.

CDR3: CASSQDVLLNTIYF. The CDR3 bases are TGTGCCAGCAGCCAAGATGTCCTACTGAACACCATATATTTT. This rearrangement joins TRBV14 to TRBJ1-3, with unresolved D. Looked up from germline, CDR1 is SGHDN and CDR2 is FVKESK. V was clipped by 0 bases and J by 7 bases, with 10 bases between them. This CDR3 is built from 14 residues. Looking up the rest from reference TRBV14 and TRBJ1-3 gives the full variable domain: EAGVTQFPSHSVIEKGQTVTLRCDPISGHDNLYWYRRVMGKEIKFLLHFVKESKQDESGMPNNRFLAERTGGTYSTLKVQPAELEDSGVYFCASSQDVLLNTIYFGEGSWLTVV.

The chain links TRBV24-1 to TRBJ2-2, with D possibly being TRBD1 (6 bases). CDR1 is KGHDR, CDR2 SFDVKD, per germline. CDR3 length: 16 amino acids. V lost 3 bases and J lost 4, with 14 bases in between. CDR3 in DNA: TGTGCCACCAGTGATCCTATCGGGGACACCACCGGGGAGCTGTTTTTT. Translated, it gives CATSDPIGDTTGELFF.

V and J are TRBV4-3 and TRBJ1-3, with 10 bases lining up with TRBD1. The germline V gene encodes CDR1 LGHNA and CDR2 YSLEER. This CDR3 comprises 19 residues. Germline trimming cut 0 bases from V and 0 bases from J; bases unmatched to any gene: 8. In nucleotides, the CDR3 is TGCGCCAGCAGCCAAGATTGGGGGACAGGGGCTAACTCTGGAAACACCATATATTTT. Translation gives CASSQDWGTGANSGNTIYF.